These 4 T cell receptor beta chains came from one sample sequenced in a study of CDR3 diversity in severe acne. TCRdb fed the PCR reads into MiXCR, producing one record per CDR3 protein. The sample lists about 93,000 distinct CDR3 sequences, over 45% seen once, with roughly a tenth in the top ten. Sequencing was done on a sample of blood. These receptors were taken from a male donor in good health, serving as a control.

In its sample, this clonotype was seen many times. The chain combines TRBV4-2 with TRBJ2-7, with D perhaps matching TRBD2 (5 bases). CDR3 length: 15 residues. Germline values: CDR1 LGHNA, CDR2 YNFKEQ. Trimming took 4 bases from V and 3 from J, leaving 16 bases between them. The CDR3 nucleotides are TGTGCCAGCAGCCGACGTAGCGAGGAGATCTACGAGCAGTACTTC. Its protein is CASSRRSEEIYEQYF.

The CDR3: CASSEVGREQYF. CDR3 in DNA: TGTGCCAGCAGTGAAGTGGGACGCGAGCAGTACTTC. The chain uses TRBV7-3 and TRBJ2-7; D possibly matches TRBD1 or TRBD2 (5 bases each). This CDR3 has 12 amino acids. Germline V gene sequence: CDR1 SGHTA, CDR2 FQGTGA. With 6 bases removed from V and 6 bases from J, the gap between germline ends came to 12 bases.

This clonotype was seen more than once but under ten times. The chain links TRBV4-1 to TRBJ2-5; D call uncertain. CDR3 length: 14 residues. Germline V gives CDR1 MGHRA, CDR2 YSYEKL. The germline V and J ends were trimmed by 1 base and 7 bases, with 13 bases remaining between them. The CDR3 region has the DNA TGCGCCAGCAGCCAAGGTCTAGAGGTTGGGACCCAGTACTTC. As protein: CASSQGLEVGTQYF.

The rearrangement joins TRBV28 to TRBJ2-6; no reliable D call. Germline CDR1 MDHEN, CDR2 SYDVKM. The ends were cut back, 1 base at V and 2 bases at J, with 15 bases in the middle. This CDR3 has 18 residues. The CDR3 region is CASSLSYLVGAGANVLTF. For the CDR3, the DNA is TGTGCCAGCAGTTTATCGTATTTGGTTGGGGCTGGGGCCAACGTCCTGACTTTC. Variable domain in full (rest from reference TRBV28 and TRBJ2-6): DVKVTQSSRYLVKRTGEKVFLECVQDMDHENMFWYRQDPGLGLRLIYFSYDVKMKEKGDIPEGYSVSREKKERFSLILESASTNQTSMYLCASSLSYLVGAGANVLTFGAGSRLTVL.